This is a list of T cell receptor beta chains from one sample in a study of post-analysis software for immune sequencing data. TCRdb reanalysed the PCR reads using MiXCR and keeps one entry per CDR3 protein. The profile covers hundreds of thousands of distinct CDR3 sequences, with just under 30% appearing a single time and 0.5% to 0.6% taken by the ten largest. The sample comprised blood. The origin of the receptors is a girl between 5 and 17 years old with multiple sclerosis. Both conserved end residues are part of each CDR3. The size entry is marked missing in some rows and otherwise reads once, few, many or a size class.

>TRBJ2-6|.|TRBV7-2
CASSYQGAGANVLTF
>TRBJ2-5|.|TRBV28
CASSLPQGRETQYF
>TRBJ2-1|.|TRBV6-4
CASKRGPGVNEQFF
>TRBJ2-7|few|TRBV5-6
CASSRDRGGYEQYF
>TRBJ1-5|.|TRBV15
CATSRVRQGNQPQHF
>TRBJ2-7|.|TRBV29-1
CSVDGLAGQGDGYEQYF
>TRBJ2-7|few|TRBV7-2
CASSSLSSISYEQYF
>TRBJ2-1|.|TRBV7-6
CASSLGVAGNSYNEQFF
>TRBJ2-5|.|TRBV2
CASVGETQYF
>TRBJ2-5|.|TRBV3-1
CASSLQGANQETQYF
>TRBJ1-4|.|TRBV4-1
CASSYPGQSNEKLFF
>TRBJ2-1|.|TRBV10-3
CAISTGTGISNEQFF
>TRBJ1-2|.|TRBV29-1
CSVDNSGTGIYGYTF
>TRBJ1-3|.|TRBV10-2
CASRPGTIGDTIYF
>TRBJ2-3|.|TRBV7-2
CASSLRTHGGDTQYF
>TRBJ1-2|many|TRBV29-1
CSVETGRRVGGYTF
>TRBJ2-1|few|TRBV7-2
CASSSSLRAGGNNEQFF
>TRBJ1-1|few|TRBV14
CASSSDANTEAFF
>TRBJ2-3|.|TRBV6-1
CASSRGLAGVQTDTQYF